This is a list of T cell receptor beta chains from one sample in a study of OX40 agonist ivuxolimab in advanced cancers. Here immunoSEQ multiplex PCR was the method, and the copy in TCRdb shows in-frame clones only, minus some. Altogether approximately 77,000 clones are present, roughly 80% being singletons, with the ten largest covering around 0.49%. The input for sequencing was CD4+ or CD8+ T cells sorted from blood, taken in a trial of the OX40 agonist ivuxolimab. These receptors all stem from an adult with an advanced solid tumor such as melanoma, head and neck, liver or kidney cancer. CDR3s include the opening cysteine and the closing phenylalanine or tryptophan. A D gene is named only where the DNA matches it firmly. For some rows the clone size is stated as once, few or many, or as a class when expanded; others skip it.

D | J | V | size | DNA | CDR3
TRBD1 | TRBJ2-7 | TRBV7-9 | . | TGTGCCAGCAGCCCCCCGGGACAGGGGTCCGGCGAGCAGTACTTC | CASSPPGQGSGEQYF
TRBD1 | TRBJ1-2 | TRBV27 | . | TGTGCCAGCAGTTTATCAGGGGGCGGAGGTGGTGGCTACACCTTC | CASSLSGGGGGGYTF
. | TRBJ2-7 | TRBV28 | . | TGTGCCAGCAGTTTAGGGACTTGGACCTACGAGCAGTACTTC | CASSLGTWTYEQYF
TRBD1 | TRBJ2-2 | TRBV29-1 | . | TGCAGCGCTGACAGGGGGCTCAACACCGGGGAGCTGTTTTTT | CSADRGLNTGELFF
TRBD1 | TRBJ1-3 | TRBV27 | . | TGTGCCAGCAGTTTCCAGGGGGCATCTGGAAACACCATATATTTT | CASSFQGASGNTIYF
. | TRBJ2-5 | TRBV6-6 | . | TGTGCCAGCAGTTACTCCCAGGGGGGGGAGACCCAGTACTTC | CASSYSQGGETQYF
TRBD1 | TRBJ2-7 | TRBV7-9 | . | TGTGCCAGCAGCTTAGAACAGGGGTACTACGAGCAGTACTTC | CASSLEQGYYEQYF
TRBD1 | TRBJ2-1 | TRBV4-3 | once | TGCGCCAGCAGCCAGCAAGCCCGGGACAGGGGGCCACACAATGAGCAGTTCTTC | CASSQQARDRGPHNEQFF
TRBD1 | TRBJ2-7 | TRBV7-9 | . | TGTGCCAGCATTGAGACAGGGGCATCCTACGAGCAGTACTTC | CASIETGASYEQYF
. | TRBJ1-4 | TRBV6-1 | . | TGTGCCAGTCAAGGGGGGTATGGTGAAAAACTGTTTTTT | CASQGGYGEKLFF
TRBD1 | TRBJ2-7 | TRBV7-2 | . | TGTGCCAGCAGCATACAGGGGAGAAACGAGCAGTACTTC | CASSIQGRNEQYF
. | TRBJ2-2 | TRBV7-2 | . | TGTGCCAGCAGCTTAGTTTCGAACACCGGGGAGCTGTTTTTT | CASSLVSNTGELFF
. | TRBJ2-6 | TRBV18 | . | TGTGCCAGCTCACCTTTCGACGGGCCTGGGGCCAACGTCCTGACTTTC | CASSPFDGPGANVLTF
TRBD1 | TRBJ1-4 | TRBV19 | . | TGTGCCAGTAGTCTCGCCGGGACAGCAACTAATGAAAAACTGTTTTTT | CASSLAGTATNEKLFF
. | TRBJ2-1 | TRBV2 | . | TGTGCCAGCAGTCGGAGGGGGTCCTACAATGAGCAGTTCTTC | CASSRRGSYNEQFF
TRBD2 | TRBJ2-5 | TRBV18 | . | TGTGCCAGCTCTATTTCCGCCCCCCTAGCGGGGAGCCAAGAGACCCAGTACTTC | CASSISAPLAGSQETQYF
. | TRBJ1-3 | TRBV7-3 | . | TGTGCCAGCAGCTTAGGAGTAGATGGAAACACCATATATTTT | CASSLGVDGNTIYF
TRBD2 | TRBJ2-1 | TRBV9 | . | TGTGCCAGCAGCGTAGCTCCGGCGGGAGGGTCTGTGCAGTTCTTC | CASSVAPAGGSVQFF
TRBD1 | TRBJ1-1 | TRBV2 | . | TGTGCCAGCAAAGGGGGAGGGGGCTGGACTGAAGCTTTCTTT | CASKGGGGWTEAFF
. | TRBJ2-1 | TRBV4-3 | . | TGCGCCAGCAGCCAAGACGGGGGAAATAACAATGAGCAGTTCTTC | CASSQDGGNNNEQFF
. | TRBJ2-5 | TRBV5-5 | . | TGTGCCAGCAGCTTGGGCAGAGAAGAGACCCAGTACTTC | CASSLGREETQYF
TRBD2 | TRBJ2-3 | TRBV9 | . | TGTGCCAGCAGCGTAGCCGCTAGCGGGGGGAAGGTAGATACGCAGTATTTT | CASSVAASGGKVDTQYF
TRBD1 | TRBJ2-2 | TRBV28 | once | TGTGCCAGCAGTTTCCTCCGGACAGGGTACACCGGGGAGCTGTTTTTT | CASSFLRTGYTGELFF
. | TRBJ2-5 | TRBV2 | . | TGTGCCAGCAGTCCCCAAGAAACCCAGTACTTC | CASSPQETQYF
. | TRBJ1-6 | TRBV7-8 | . | TGTGCCAGCAGCTTATCCGGGTATGGGGGTGTTCGGAATTCACCCCTCCACTTT | CASSLSGYGGVRNSPLHF
TRBD1 | TRBJ1-2 | TRBV11-2 | . | TGTGCCAGCAGCTCGGGACAGCGATATGGCTACACCTTC | CASSSGQRYGYTF
TRBD1 | TRBJ2-1 | TRBV5-6 | . | TGTGCCAGCAGCCCGAGAACCGGGACAGTGTACAATGAGCAGTTCTTC | CASSPRTGTVYNEQFF
TRBD1 | TRBJ1-6 | TRBV27 | . | TGTGCCAGCAGTTTTGAGGGGGCCGGTAATTCACCCCTCCACTTT | CASSFEGAGNSPLHF
. | TRBJ1-1 | TRBV18 | . | TGTGCCAGCTCACCCGGACACGCGGAAGCTTTCTTT | CASSPGHAEAFF
. | TRBJ1-2 | TRBV19 | . | TGTGCCAGTAGTATAGCTTCCCGGAGGGGTTTCAAATATGGCTACACCTTC | CASSIASRRGFKYGYTF
TRBD1 | TRBJ1-2 | TRBV27 | . | TGTGCCAGCAGTCACAACTTTAGGGACAGCTATGGCTACACCTTC | CASSHNFRDSYGYTF
. | TRBJ2-5 | TRBV5-6 | . | TGTGCCAGCAGCTCCGAAGGGGAACAAGAGACCCAGTACTTC | CASSSEGEQETQYF
TRBD1 | TRBJ2-5 | TRBV2 | . | TGTGCCAGCAGACAACAGGGGGAGTCGAGAGAGACCCAGTACTTC | CASRQQGESRETQYF